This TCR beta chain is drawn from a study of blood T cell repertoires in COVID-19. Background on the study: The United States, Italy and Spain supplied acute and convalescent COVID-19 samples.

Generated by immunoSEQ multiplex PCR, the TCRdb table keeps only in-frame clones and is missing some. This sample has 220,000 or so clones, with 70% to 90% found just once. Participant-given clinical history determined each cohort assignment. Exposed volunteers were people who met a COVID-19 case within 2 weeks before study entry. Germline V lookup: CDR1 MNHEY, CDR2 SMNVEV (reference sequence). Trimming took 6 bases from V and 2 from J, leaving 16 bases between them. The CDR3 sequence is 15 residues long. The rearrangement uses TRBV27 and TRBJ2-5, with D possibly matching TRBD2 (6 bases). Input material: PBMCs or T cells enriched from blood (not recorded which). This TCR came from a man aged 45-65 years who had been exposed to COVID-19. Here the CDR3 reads CASRPRSGRQETQYF. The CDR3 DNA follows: TGTGCCAGCAGGCCCAGATCGGGGAGGCAAGAGACCCAGTACTTC.